This TCR beta chain was documented in a study of blood T cell repertoires in COVID-19. Study-wide context: COVID-19 samples collected from the United States, Italy and Spain covered acute and convalescent phases. PBMCs, B-cell-depleted T cells, or T cells provided the cDNA or gDNA that made up the material.

In the study's own analysis: Quantification of nucleated cells was approximated via reference gene primer amplification. Assay used: immunoSEQ multiplex PCR; TCRdb lists only in-frame clones, some missing. V and J calls and clone size are as listed in that table; D and trimming were resolved from the DNA. The sample consists of 130,000 to 150,000 clones, roughly 86% of them appearing once. This clonotype was sampled from a woman aged 50 to 65 with acute or convalescent COVID-19. Sequences were obtained from peripheral blood.

The DNA of the CDR3 is TGCGCCAGCAGCTCGACAGGAAGCTCCTACGAGCAGTACTTC. Its translation is CASSSTGSSYEQYF. The gene calls are TRBV5-1 and TRBJ2-7; tentatively, D is TRBD1 (6 bases). Per germline, CDR1 SGHRS and CDR2 YFSETQ. Deletions cut 3 bases from V and 0 bases from J, with 10 bases between. CDR3 length equals 14 residues. The full variable domain, its missing parts supplied by reference TRBV5-1 and TRBJ2-7, is KAGVTQTPRYLIKTRGQQVTLSCSPISGHRSVSWYQQTPGQGLQFLFEYFSETQRNKGNFPGRFSGRQFSNSRSEMNVSTLELGDSALYLCASSSTGSSYEQYFGPGTRLTVT.